Below are 32 T cell receptor beta chains sequenced from a single sample in a study of identical twins. TCRdb called the 5' RACE reads again in MiXCR, with one record for every CDR3 protein. The sample comprises 500,000 to 650,000 distinct CDR3 sequences, less than 9% of which are singletons, and over 1.5% rests with the top ten. This sample was also put to use in a study of yellow fever vaccine responses in identical twins.

Sequencing was carried out using PBMCs. These receptors came from a woman between 18 and 29 years old in good health.

This chain links TRBV14 with TRBJ2-2, with 8 bases aligning to TRBD2. Germline values: CDR1 SGHDN, CDR2 FVKESK. V was clipped by 6 bases and J by 6 bases; unmatched bases: 6. This CDR3 has 14 residues. The CDR3 DNA is TGTGCCAGCAGACCGGGACTAGGGGCCGGGGAGCTGTTTTTT. This gives the protein CASRPGLGAGELFF.

The rearrangement links TRBV20-1 to TRBJ1-4; D unresolved. This CDR3 is built from 18 residues. Germline values: CDR1 DFQATT, CDR2 SNEGSKA (reference sequence). Trimming pared 1 base from V and 0 bases from J, leaving 18 bases between. This CDR3 is CSARVRTPSEATNEKLFF. CDR3 sequence (DNA): TGCAGTGCTAGAGTGCGAACACCCTCGGAGGCAACTAATGAAAAACTGTTTTTT.

This chain links TRBV6-5 with TRBJ2-2, with TRBD2 identical over 8 bases. J was trimmed by 7 bases and V by 0 bases; bases with no gene match: 13. The CDR3 is made up of 18 amino acids. The V gene's germline CDR1 is MNHEY and CDR2 SVGAGI. The CDR3 loop is CASSYSMLAGGPGGELFF. The CDR3, as DNA: TGTGCCAGCAGTTACTCGATGTTGGCGGGGGGACCCGGCGGGGAGCTGTTTTTT.

This clonotype came up many times. The chain couples TRBV12-3 or TRBV12-4 to TRBJ2-5; 8 bases match TRBD2. The CDR3 is 17 residues long. V lost 7 bases and J lost 5; bases outside the gene matches: 18. CDR3 loop: CASTVTRLARGRETQYF. The CDR3 nucleotides are TGTGCCAGCACCGTTACCCGACTAGCGAGGGGCCGGGAGACCCAGTACTTC.

This clonotype was counted ten times or more. The rearrangement joins TRBV6-5 to TRBJ2-2, with TRBD2 matching 9 bases. Germline CDR1 MNHEY, CDR2 SVGAGI. This CDR3 region has 16 residues. The junction had 5 bases not matched to a gene; V was cut back by 0 bases and J by 6 bases. Written as DNA, the CDR3 is TGTGCCAGCAGTTACTCGGGACTAGCCACCGCCGGGGAGCTGTTTTTT. Translated, it gives CASSYSGLATAGELFF.

This clonotype was seen at least ten times. The chain carries TRBV11-2 and TRBJ2-2, with D uncertain. Trimming cost V 5 bases and J 7 bases, with 5 bases left between them. Germline CDR1 SGHAT, CDR2 FQNNGV. This CDR3 spans 11 amino acids. The CDR3 is CASSTRGELFF. The CDR3 DNA is TGTGCCAGCAGCACCCGCGGGGAGCTGTTTTTT.

A few counts support this clonotype. The chain couples TRBV2 to TRBJ2-7; D remains ambiguous. The CDR3 is 12 residues long. CDR1 SNHLY and CDR2 FYNNEI come from the germline V gene. V was shortened by 2 bases and J by 6 bases, with 8 bases between the two germline ends. CDR3 bases: TGTGCCAGCAGTGAATACATGGGCGAGCAGTACTTC. It encodes CASSEYMGEQYF.

This clonotype was found many times. V gene TRBV3-1 combines with J gene TRBJ2-1; 13 nucleotides align to TRBD2. Looked up from germline, CDR1 is LGHDT and CDR2 is YNNKEL (reference sequence). CDR3 length: 17 amino acids. V was clipped by 4 bases and J by 8 bases; unmatched bases: 11. CDR3 sequence (DNA): TGTGCCAGCAGCCCCGGGGTATGGACTAGCGGGGGCGATGAGCAGTTCTTC. As protein: CASSPGVWTSGGDEQFF.

This clonotype has just a few counts. The V call is TRBV5-6, the J call TRBJ1-6; unclear D gene. The CDR3 extends over 13 amino acids. CDR1 is SGHDT, CDR2 YYEEEE, per germline. V dropped 6 bases and J dropped 6 bases, with 10 bases sitting between them. The CDR3 DNA reads TGTGCCAGCAACAACCTCGTTAATTCACCCCTCCACTTT. Translation: CASNNLVNSPLHF. Looking up the rest from reference TRBV5-6 and TRBJ1-6 gives the full variable domain: DAGVTQSPTHLIKTRGQQVTLRCSPKSGHDTVSWYQQALGQGPQFIFQYYEEEERQRGNFPDRFSGHQFPNYSSELNVNALLLGDSALYLCASNNLVNSPLHFGNGTRLTVT.

This clonotype has a count of ten or more. J is TRBJ2-1 and V is TRBV4-2; 7 positions match TRBD2. Per the germline V gene, CDR1 is LGHNA and CDR2 is YNFKEQ. With 4 bases clipped from V and 2 bases from J, the junction kept 11 bases outside the gene matches. CDR3 length: 17 amino acids. The CDR3 reads CASSPPGETSAYNEQFF. CDR3 DNA sequence: TGTGCCAGCAGCCCGCCGGGGGAAACTAGCGCCTACAATGAGCAGTTCTTC.

This clonotype was recorded at least ten times. The chain has TRBV20-1 and TRBJ2-4, with 7 positions matching TRBD2. The germline V gene has CDR1 DFQATT and CDR2 SNEGSKA (reference sequence). The ends lost 1 base at V and 13 bases at J; junction bases unmatched: 7. The CDR3 has 12 residues. The CDR3 DNA follows: TGCAGTGCTAGAGCCCATGGACTAGGACAGTACTTC. Amino acids: CSARAHGLGQYF.

In this sample, this clonotype turned up many times. J is TRBJ2-1 and V is TRBV7-6, with 10 nucleotides matching TRBD2. V was clipped by 1 base and J by 2 bases; unmatched bases: 2. This CDR3 comprises 16 residues. CDR1 SGHVS and CDR2 FNYEAQ come from the germline V gene. CDR3 protein: CASSLGTSGAYNEQFF. CDR3 DNA: TGTGCCAGCAGCTTAGGGACTAGCGGAGCCTACAATGAGCAGTTCTTC.

This clonotype showed up many times. The chain employs TRBV4-1 and TRBJ2-5; the D gene is possibly TRBD2 (6 bases). Trimming removed 3 bases at V and 5 bases at J, with 16 bases between. The germline CDR1 and CDR2 sequences are MGHRA and YSYEKL. The CDR3 is 15 amino acids. This CDR3 reads CASSQATLGRETQYF. CDR3 bases: TGCGCCAGCAGCCAGGCTACTCTAGGGAGGGAGACCCAGTACTTC.

This clonotype was seen a handful of times. The chain uses TRBV7-8 and TRBJ2-1; 8 bases map to TRBD2. This CDR3 has 18 amino acids. CDR1 is SGHVS and CDR2 is FQNEAQ in the germline V gene. The V and J ends lost 2 bases and 5 bases, in that order; junction bases with no gene match: 14. DNA for the CDR3: TGTGCCAGCAGCTTATATAATAACGAGCGGGGGCTCAACAATGAGCAGTTCTTC. Translated: CASSLYNNERGLNNEQFF.

The rearrangement links TRBV20-1 to TRBJ2-1; TRBD2 matches 9 bases. J was trimmed by 8 bases and V by 3 bases; bases with no gene match: 11. CDR1 is DFQATT, CDR2 SNEGSKA, per germline (reference sequence). There are 15 residues in the CDR3. CDR3 DNA: TGCAGTGCTAGCCCTTTACTAGCGGGTCGCGATGAGCAGTTCTTC. Translating gives CSASPLLAGRDEQFF.

The V call is TRBV10-3, the J call TRBJ1-3; the D gene is possibly TRBD1 (5 bases). The CDR3 extends over 16 amino acids. Per germline, CDR1 ENHRY and CDR2 SYGVKD. V lost 0 bases, J lost 0 bases, and 9 bases lay in between. The CDR3 spells CAISESTALSGNTIYF. Here the CDR3 DNA reads TGTGCCATCAGTGAGTCGACAGCGCTCTCTGGAAACACCATATATTTT.

There are a few counts of this clonotype. The CDR3 DNA follows: TGCGCCAGCAGCTTGGCGGGGCTCTACACAGATACGCAGTATTTT. The encoded protein is CASSLAGLYTDTQYF. J is TRBJ2-3 and V is TRBV5-1; D is tentatively TRBD1 or TRBD2 (5 bases each). V gave up 0 bases and J gave up 2 bases, with 10 bases separating them. Germline V lookup: CDR1 SGHRS, CDR2 YFSETQ. This CDR3 contains 15 residues. Supplemented by reference TRBV5-1 and TRBJ2-3, the full variable domain reads KAGVTQTPRYLIKTRGQQVTLSCSPISGHRSVSWYQQTPGQGLQFLFEYFSETQRNKGNFPGRFSGRQFSNSRSEMNVSTLELGDSALYLCASSLAGLYTDTQYFGPGTRLTVL.

This clonotype was recorded many times. The chain links TRBV4-1 to TRBJ1-1; TRBD1 aligns across 8 bases. Per the germline V gene, CDR1 is MGHRA and CDR2 is YSYEKL. The V and J ends lost 4 bases and 6 bases, in that order; junction bases with no gene match: 7. This CDR3 region has 14 residues. The CDR3 is CASSRYRDRSEAFF. CDR3 DNA: TGCGCCAGCAGCCGTTACCGGGACAGGTCTGAAGCTTTCTTT.

This clonotype appeared a few times. The J gene is TRBJ2-2, the V gene TRBV15; 9 nucleotides match TRBD1. Germline values: CDR1 LNHNV, CDR2 YYDKDF (reference sequence). This CDR3 has 16 residues. J was trimmed by 4 bases and V by 3 bases; bases with no gene match: 6. This CDR3 reads CATSRSRTGATGELFF. The CDR3 DNA reads as TGTGCCACCAGCAGGTCTAGGACAGGGGCCACCGGGGAGCTGTTTTTT.

This clonotype came up many times. The chain employs TRBV6-2 or TRBV6-3 and TRBJ1-3; no firm D call. The CDR3 covers 11 residues. With 7 bases removed from V and 4 bases from J, the gap between germline ends came to 5 bases. Germline lookup yields CDR1 MNHEY and CDR2 SVGEGT. The CDR3: CASTSGNTIYF. The CDR3 DNA reads TGTGCCAGCACCTCAGGAAACACCATATATTTT.

This clonotype was found many times. This rearrangement joins TRBV10-3 to TRBJ1-4; 11 bases line up with TRBD1. This CDR3 comprises 15 residues. CDR1 is ENHRY and CDR2 is SYGVKD in the germline V gene. V dropped 2 bases and J dropped 6; count of bases not matched to a gene: 2. This CDR3 reads CAISEKDRGHEKLFF. CDR3 DNA sequence: TGTGCCATCAGTGAGAAGGACAGGGGGCATGAAAAACTGTTTTTT.

The sample holds many counts of this clonotype. V and J are TRBV29-1 and TRBJ2-3; a weak D match, TRBD1 (6 bases). V was trimmed by 7 bases and J by 4 bases, leaving 18 bases between them. Germline V gives CDR1 SQVTM, CDR2 ANQGSEA. The CDR3 length is 14 residues. CDR3 sequence reads: CSDTQTRGPDTQYF. CDR3 sequence (DNA): TGCAGCGACACCCAGACCAGGGGCCCAGATACGCAGTATTTT.

The chain joins TRBV7-7 to TRBJ2-3; TRBD2 aligns across 11 bases. The CDR3 totals 15 residues. The V gene's germline CDR1 is SSHAT and CDR2 FNYEAQ (reference sequence). Trimming took 4 bases from V and 5 from J; bases not matched to a gene: 5. The CDR3 DNA reads as TGTGCCAGCAGCTCCCTAGCGGGGGGCTTAGATACGCAGTATTTT. As protein: CASSSLAGGLDTQYF.

This clonotype appeared many times. This chain connects TRBV12-3 or TRBV12-4 to TRBJ2-1; tentatively, D is TRBD2 (6 bases). The CDR3 runs to 13 residues. The V and J ends lost 5 bases and 12 bases respectively, with 17 bases between them. The CDR3: CASSRGTFRWQFF. In DNA form, the CDR3 reads TGTGCCAGCAGTCGCGGGACCTTTCGTTGGCAGTTCTTC.

This clonotype has at least ten counts. The rearrangement links TRBV5-1 to TRBJ1-2; D is possibly TRBD1 (5 bases). The CDR3 totals 14 residues. The V gene lost 1 base and the J gene lost 4 bases, with 11 bases spanning the gap. CDR1 and CDR2 from the germline V gene are SGHRS and YFSETQ. The CDR3 DNA reads TGCGCCAGCAGCTTGTCAGGGATCGGCTATGGCTACACCTTC. It is translated as CASSLSGIGYGYTF.

The V gene is TRBV7-8, the J gene TRBJ2-7, with 13 bases matching TRBD2. Germline V gene data show CDR1 as SGHVS and CDR2 as FQNEAQ. J was trimmed by 4 bases and V by 4 bases; bases with no gene match: 7. This CDR3 has 16 residues. CDR3 amino acids: CASSSRLAGGWYEQYF. The CDR3 DNA follows: TGTGCCAGCAGCTCCAGACTAGCGGGAGGTTGGTACGAGCAGTACTTC.

This clonotype was observed a few times. This rearrangement joins TRBV6-5 to TRBJ2-5, with unresolved D. Germline CDR1 and CDR2: MNHEY and SVGAGI. V was cut by 2 bases and J by 4 bases, with 17 bases left in between. This CDR3 is 16 amino acids long. The CDR3 is CASSYTPGLDRETQYF. For the CDR3, the DNA is TGTGCCAGCAGTTACACTCCCGGGTTAGACCGAGAGACCCAGTACTTC.

This clonotype has just a few counts. The V and J genes are TRBV4-1 and TRBJ2-3; 9 bases agree with TRBD2. Losses at the gene ends were 1 base for V and 1 base for J; bases not matched to a gene: 3. The CDR3 has 16 residues. CDR1 is MGHRA and CDR2 is YSYEKL in the germline V gene. This CDR3 reads CASSQVGLAGTDTQYF. The DNA for the CDR3 is TGCGCCAGCAGCCAAGTGGGACTAGCCGGCACAGATACGCAGTATTTT.

In this sample, this clonotype turned up many times. This chain uses TRBV29-1 with TRBJ2-5; 8 bases are a match to TRBD2. The germline CDR1 and CDR2 sequences are SQVTM and ANQGSEA. The CDR3 has 13 amino acids. V dropped 4 bases and J dropped 4; count of bases not matched to a gene: 5. This chain's CDR3 is CSVVRGARETQYF. The CDR3 DNA reads TGCAGCGTTGTGCGGGGGGCCAGAGAGACCCAGTACTTC.

This clonotype appeared many times. This chain connects TRBV28 to TRBJ1-1; 7 nucleotides match TRBD1. With 6 bases clipped from V and 2 bases from J, the junction kept 9 bases outside the gene matches. The CDR3 covers 15 residues. CDR1 and CDR2 (germline): MDHEN, SYDVKM. For the CDR3, the DNA is TGTGCCAGCAGCCCCGGGACAGATGGAAACACTGAAGCTTTCTTT. Amino acid sequence: CASSPGTDGNTEAFF.

This clonotype has ten or more counts. The rearrangement uses TRBV5-1 and TRBJ2-7, with TRBD2 matching 9 bases. The CDR3 contains 14 residues. With V trimmed by 0 bases and J by 4 bases, 2 bases remained unmatched. Germline CDR1 is SGHRS and CDR2 is YFSETQ. The CDR3 coding sequence is TGCGCCAGCAGCTTGGGACTAGCGGAGTACGAGCAGTACTTC. Translation gives CASSLGLAEYEQYF.

This clonotype was counted only a few times. The rearrangement joins TRBV2 to TRBJ2-4, with TRBD1 matching 8 bases. Germline CDR1 SNHLY, CDR2 FYNNEI. The CDR3 is made up of 13 amino acids. V was pared by 7 bases and J by 5 bases, with 4 bases of the junction left unmatched. CDR3: CASKAGGENIQYF. The CDR3 bases are TGTGCCAGCAAGGCAGGGGGCGAAAACATTCAGTACTTC.